Listed below are T cell receptor beta chains from one sample, sequenced in a study of beta chain features in type 1 diabetes. This table comes from immunoSEQ multiplex PCR, and its TCRdb copy is limited to in-frame clones, with some not included. This sample carries over 120,000 clones, roughly an eighth of them seen once, and the ten largest clones take roughly 1.4%. Material for sequencing was central memory CD4+ T cells from blood. All receptors come from a young man with type 1 diabetes. The CDR3 runs from the conserved cysteine through the conserved F or W. D genes are given only for firm matches. A row's size may be missing; if present it is once, few, many or a size class.

clone_size	v_call	j_call	d_call	cdr3_nt	cdr3_aa
few	TRBV7-9	TRBJ1-4	-	TGTGCCAGCAGCCCCCGGGGATCCTTTAATGAAAAACTGTTTTTT	CASSPRGSFNEKLFF
-	TRBV4-1	TRBJ2-1	TRBD2	TGCGCCAGCAGCCTCGAGGGGGCTAGCGGGGCCTACAATGAGCAGTTCTTC	CASSLEGASGAYNEQFF
-	TRBV7-6	TRBJ1-6	-	TGTGCCAGCAGCTTTGGTCGAATTGGGGATTCACCCCTCCACTTT	CASSFGRIGDSPLHF
few	TRBV5-4	TRBJ2-3	TRBD2	TGTGCCAGCAGCCGAGGGGTGGGACTAACCACAGATACGCAGTATTTT	CASSRGVGLTTDTQYF
few	TRBV5-8	TRBJ2-6	-	TGTGCCAGCAGCCACGGACAGAAGCCGACTGGGGCCAACGTCCTGACTTTC	CASSHGQKPTGANVLTF
-	TRBV19	TRBJ2-5	TRBD1	TGTGCCAGTACCCCGACAGGGGAGGAGACCCAGTACTTC	CASTPTGEETQYF
-	TRBV5-1	TRBJ2-2	-	TGCGCCAGCAGCCCAAACCGGGAGCTGTTTTTT	CASSPNRELFF
few	TRBV7-2	TRBJ1-1	-	TGTGCCAGCAGCTTTACTTCGGACTTGGTAGCTTTCTTT	CASSFTSDLVAFF
-	TRBV5-6	TRBJ1-1	TRBD1	TGTGCCAGCAGCCGGTGGACAGGGGGGAACACTGAAGCTTTCTTT	CASSRWTGGNTEAFF
few	TRBV6-5	TRBJ2-1	TRBD1	TGTGCCAGCAGTAAACTCAGGGGGTTCGATGAGCAGTTCTTC	CASSKLRGFDEQFF
many	TRBV7-6	TRBJ2-7	-	TGTGCCAGCAGCCTAGACGAGACGGTGACCTACGAGCAGTACTTC	CASSLDETVTYEQYF
-	TRBV6-5	TRBJ2-3	TRBD1	TGTGCCAGCAGGGGGACAGCGCAAGATACGCAGTATTTT	CASRGTAQDTQYF
few	TRBV28	TRBJ2-3	-	TGTGCCAGCAGTTTGTTGCAAGATACGCAGTATTTT	CASSLLQDTQYF
few	TRBV10-1	TRBJ2-3	TRBD2	TGCGCCAGCAGTGAGGGACTAGCGGTGAATACGCAGTATTTT	CASSEGLAVNTQYF
-	TRBV14	TRBJ1-6	TRBD1	TGTGCCAGCAGCCAACTTACAGGGGGTAATTCACCCCTCCACTTT	CASSQLTGGNSPLHF
few	TRBV15	TRBJ2-7	TRBD1	TGTGCCACCAGCAACCCGGGACAGGGATTCTCCTACGAGCAGTACTTC	CATSNPGQGFSYEQYF
-	TRBV5-1	TRBJ1-4	-	TGCGCCAGCAGCCCCGGGACCTCCGAGGAAAAACTGTTTTTT	CASSPGTSEEKLFF
-	TRBV4-2	TRBJ1-4	-	TGTGCCAGCAGCCAAGAACAGCGGTATTCTAATGAAAAACTGTTTTTT	CASSQEQRYSNEKLFF
few	TRBV29-1	TRBJ2-5	-	TGCAGCGTTGATTCCGGCACAGGGAGAGGTGGGGAGACCCAGTACTTC	CSVDSGTGRGGETQYF
few	TRBV10-3	TRBJ2-3	TRBD1	TGTGCCATTCTGGGACAGGGGGAAGGAGATACGCAGTATTTT	CAILGQGEGDTQYF
few	TRBV5-4	TRBJ1-6	-	TGTGCCAGCAGCTTGGTACAGGAGAGTAATTCACCCCTCCACTTT	CASSLVQESNSPLHF
-	TRBV5-1	TRBJ2-5	TRBD2	TGCGCCAGCAGCTTAGGGACTACCACTGAGGGGGAGACCCAGTACTTC	CASSLGTTTEGETQYF
-	TRBV29-1	TRBJ2-1	-	TGCAGCGGGAAGGGACTGTCCAGGGGTGAGCAGTTCTTC	CSGKGLSRGEQFF
-	TRBV5-4	TRBJ1-6	-	TGTGCCAGCAGCTCGGTGGCCAATTCACCCCTCCACTTT	CASSSVANSPLHF
few	TRBV29-1	TRBJ1-2	-	TGCAGCGGAGGCAGTAACTATGGCTACACCTTC	CSGGSNYGYTF
few	TRBV11-2	TRBJ2-1	TRBD1	TGTGCCAGCAGCCCGGGACAGTACTCCTACAATGAGCAGTTCTTC	CASSPGQYSYNEQFF
few	TRBV6-1	TRBJ1-2	TRBD1	TGTGCCAGCACCCCCGGGACAGACTATGGCTACACCTTC	CASTPGTDYGYTF
-	TRBV27	TRBJ2-5	-	TGTGCCAGCAGCTTACTCCTCCGGGACAAGTTACAAGAGACCCAGTACTTC	CASSLLLRDKLQETQYF
-	TRBV7-2	TRBJ1-2	TRBD1	TGTGCCAGCAGCCAAAGACAGGGGCCCTATGGCTACACCTTC	CASSQRQGPYGYTF
-	TRBV5-6	TRBJ2-7	-	TGTGCCAGCAGCTTGGATGCGTACGAGCAGTACTTC	CASSLDAYEQYF
many	TRBV27	TRBJ2-1	TRBD1	TGTGCCAGCAGAAGGACAGGCCCCTACAATGAGCAGTTCTTC	CASRRTGPYNEQFF
few	TRBV30	TRBJ1-1	-	TGTGCCTGGGCTCGGGGCGAGGACACTGAAGCTTTCTTT	CAWARGEDTEAFF
few	TRBV9	TRBJ2-7	-	TGTGCCAGCAGCGTAGACCCGTCCATGACCTACGAGCAGTACTTC	CASSVDPSMTYEQYF
few	TRBV7-2	TRBJ2-2	TRBD1	TGTGCCAGCAGCCAACAGGGGGCAGGCGGGGAGCTGTTTTTT	CASSQQGAGGELFF
few	TRBV10-1	TRBJ1-4	-	TGCGCCAGCAGACGCTCGGAGGATGAAAAACTGTTTTTT	CASRRSEDEKLFF
few	TRBV9	TRBJ2-3	TRBD2	TGTGCCAGCAGCGTATTTGGAGCGACTAGCGGGAGCACAGATACGCAGTATTTT	CASSVFGATSGSTDTQYF
few	TRBV23-1	TRBJ1-5	-	TGCGCCAGCAGCCCCCTGGACAGCTATCAGCCCCAGCATTTT	CASSPLDSYQPQHF
many	TRBV28	TRBJ1-1	-	TGTGCCAGCAGTGTACAGGGTACCGACACTGAAGCTTTCTTT	CASSVQGTDTEAFF
few	TRBV14	TRBJ1-1	TRBD1	TGTGCCAGCAGCCTCCAAACCCTCACAGGGGGCACTGAAGCTTTCTTT	CASSLQTLTGGTEAFF
-	TRBV5-6	TRBJ2-5	-	TGTGCCAGCAGCTTGGTTTCCGTGCAGCAAGAGACCCAGTACTTC	CASSLVSVQQETQYF
-	TRBV7-9	TRBJ1-1	TRBD1	TGTGCCAGCAGCCCCGGGACAGGGAGGAGCACTGAAGCTTTCTTT	CASSPGTGRSTEAFF
-	TRBV7-7	TRBJ2-7	TRBD1	TGTGCCAGCAGCTCCGGGACAGGGTATGAGCAGTACTTC	CASSSGTGYEQYF
many	TRBV30	TRBJ2-2	TRBD1	TGTGCCTGGAGGGAGACAGGGTGGGACACCGGGGAGCTGTTTTTT	CAWRETGWDTGELFF
-	TRBV19	TRBJ2-4	-	TGTGCCAGTAGCTCCCCTGTGAATCCGTGGCAAAACATTCAGTACTTC	CASSSPVNPWQNIQYF
few	TRBV19	TRBJ2-2	-	TGTGCCAGTAGTTTTAGCAGTGGGACCGGGGAGCTGTTTTTT	CASSFSSGTGELFF
once	TRBV4-2	TRBJ1-1	-	TGTGCCAGCAGCCAAGAGGGGGGGAGGAGCACTGAAGCTTTCTTT	CASSQEGGRSTEAFF
few	TRBV13	TRBJ1-5	TRBD1	TGTGCCAGCAGCTTGGACAGGGATCAGCCCCAGCATTTT	CASSLDRDQPQHF
-	TRBV21-1	TRBJ2-5	-	TGTGCCAGCAGCAAAGGCACCTCCCAAGAGACCCAGTACTTC	CASSKGTSQETQYF
-	TRBV5-1	TRBJ2-5	-	TGCGCCAGCAGTTCCCCAGGGAGGGAGACCCAGTACTTC	CASSSPGRETQYF
-	TRBV6-5	TRBJ1-6	-	TGTGCCAGCATTGATAGGAGCTCCTATAATTCACCCCTCCACTTT	CASIDRSSYNSPLHF
few	TRBV27	TRBJ2-3	TRBD1	TGTGCCAGCAGGGAGCCGGGACAGGGGGCGAGAGTTACGCAGTATTTT	CASREPGQGARVTQYF
few	TRBV7-9	TRBJ1-2	-	TGTGCCAGCACTTCCCCCGGGGGGTATGGCTACACCTTC	CASTSPGGYGYTF